This T cell receptor (beta chain) was observed in a study of blood T cell repertoires in COVID-19. Overall study: The study drew acute and convalescent COVID-19 samples from the United States, Italy and Spain. Sources were T cells, B-cell-depleted T cells, or PBMCs; the material itself was cDNA or gDNA.

The CDR3 totals 14 residues. Per the germline V gene, CDR1 is SNHLY and CDR2 is FYNNEI. V lost 8 bases to trimming and J lost 5 bases, with 15 bases between them. Per the study methods: The assay estimated nucleated cells by amplifying reference gene primers. Sequencing used immunoSEQ multiplex PCR; TCRdb keeps in-frame clones, though not all of them. The DNA gave D and trimming, while V, J and clone size come from that table. The table includes 90,000 to 130,000 clones, over 75% detected once. The sequenced material came from peripheral blood. This TCR derives from a woman in her 70s with acute or convalescent COVID-19. V gene TRBV2 combines with J gene TRBJ2-2, with TRBD1 as a possible D gene (5 bases). The DNA for the CDR3 is TGTGCCAGCCGTTTCTTCAAGGGGACCGGGGAGCTGTTTTTT. This codes for CASRFFKGTGELFF.